The present T cell receptor (beta chain) was sequenced within a study of blood T cell repertoires in COVID-19. Study-level background: Acute and convalescent COVID-19 samples came from the United States, Italy and Spain. PBMCs, B-cell-depleted T cells, or T cells provided the cDNA or gDNA that made up the material.

Trimming stripped 2 bases from V and 1 base from J, with 5 bases between. Germline V CDR1 and CDR2: SGHTA, FQGNSA. The CDR3 covers 13 residues. Authors' processing steps: Reference gene primer amplification gave nucleated cell count estimates. Only in-frame clones appear in the TCRdb table, and some are missing; sequencing was by immunoSEQ multiplex PCR. V, J and clone size were drawn from that table, and D and trimming were deduced from the DNA. The repertoire consists of 100,000 or so clones, with roughly 84% occurring once and the leading ten covering 2%. Sequencing used peripheral blood. This clonotype originated in a man aged 65 to 79 with active or convalescent COVID-19. The chain recombines TRBV7-2 with TRBJ1-1; D uncertain. CDR3 sequence (DNA): TGTGCCAGCAGCTTACAGTGGAACACTGAAGCTTTCTTT. It encodes CASSLQWNTEAFF.